These 22 T cell receptor beta chains were all obtained from the same sample, sequenced in a study of shared T cell receptors in the human thymus. Repertoires were generated with immunoSEQ multiplex PCR, while TCRdb's copy carries only in-frame clones and drops some. The data contain hundreds of thousands of clones, roughly 90% of them singletons. The sample was also linked to a second study, of human thymus T cells.

The sample consisted of thymocytes. The receptors originated from a boy under three years old with a congenital heart defect.

The CDR3 sequence is CASSVATGATYNEQFF. The CDR3 DNA reads TGCGCCAGCAGTGTAGCAACAGGGGCAACGTACAATGAGCAGTTCTTC. The J gene is TRBJ2-1, the V gene TRBV10-1; 7 nucleotides align to TRBD1. V was clipped by 4 bases and J by 4 bases; unmatched bases: 10. Germline V lookup: CDR1 WNHNN, CDR2 SYGVQD (reference sequence). The CDR3 contains 16 residues.

This clone was seen a handful of times. The chain couples TRBV30 to TRBJ2-2; 14 bases map to TRBD2. The V gene's germline CDR1 is GTSNPN and CDR2 SVGIG (reference sequence). The CDR3 is 15 amino acids. V was pared by 0 bases and J by 8 bases, with 2 bases of the junction left unmatched. The CDR3 spells CAWSVGLAGGGELFF. CDR3 sequence (DNA): TGTGCCTGGAGTGTAGGACTAGCGGGAGGTGGGGAGCTGTTTTTT.

This chain links TRBV2 with TRBJ2-3; a weak D match, TRBD1 (5 bases). Germline loops: CDR1 SNHLY, CDR2 FYNNEI. V shed 6 bases and J shed 0 bases, with 10 bases lying between them. The CDR3 length is 14 residues. The CDR3 sequence is CASRDRQSTDTQYF. In DNA form, the CDR3 reads TGTGCCAGCAGAGACCGACAGAGCACAGATACGCAGTATTTT.

The chain has TRBV4-3 and TRBJ2-7, with TRBD1 matching 8 bases. The CDR3 length is 18 residues. Germline V gene lookup returns CDR1 LGHNA and CDR2 YSLEER. The junction had 10 bases not matched to a gene; V was cut back by 0 bases and J by 0 bases. CDR3 DNA sequence: TGCGCCAGCAGCCAAGAATTCAAAAGGACAGGGAGCTCCTACGAGCAGTACTTC. It is translated as CASSQEFKRTGSSYEQYF.

This clone was observed a few times. The CDR3 region is CALGTGVTGELFF. As DNA, the CDR3 is TGTGCCCTCGGGACAGGGGTTACCGGGGAGCTGTTTTTT. The chain employs TRBV28 and TRBJ2-2, with 10 bases identical to TRBD1. The J segment lost 5 bases and the V segment lost 11 bases, leaving 5 bases of the junction unmatched. Germline-derived CDR1 and CDR2 are MDHEN and SYDVKM. This CDR3 has 13 amino acids.

The chain is built from TRBV6-5 and TRBJ2-1; the match to TRBD2 covers 16 bases. Looked up from germline, CDR1 is MNHEY and CDR2 is SVGAGI. V dropped 0 bases and J dropped 12; count of bases not matched to a gene: 5. The CDR3 has 16 amino acids. The CDR3 loop reads CASSYSTGLAGGGQFF. The CDR3 coding sequence is TGTGCCAGCAGTTACTCGACGGGACTAGCGGGAGGGGGGCAGTTCTTC.

V is TRBV6-5 and J is TRBJ1-6, with a possible D match to TRBD1 (6 bases). From germline, CDR1 is MNHEY and CDR2 SVGAGI. This CDR3 has 14 residues. V was shortened by 6 bases and J by 9 bases, with 15 bases between the two germline ends. This CDR3 is CASSLKGVFSPLHF. CDR3 nucleotides: TGTGCCAGCAGCCTCAAGGGGGTCTTTTCACCCCTCCACTTT.

V is TRBV5-1 and J is TRBJ1-2; D gene ambiguous. The CDR3 contains 13 residues. The V end was cut by 5 bases, the J end by 5 bases, with 13 bases between. Germline CDR1 reads SGHRS; CDR2 reads YFSETQ. CDR3 nucleotides: TGCGCCAGCAGACCCGGAGGGCCATATGGCTACACCTTC. It translates to CASRPGGPYGYTF. The complete variable domain, with remaining parts taken from reference TRBV5-1 and TRBJ1-2, reads KAGVTQTPRYLIKTRGQQVTLSCSPISGHRSVSWYQQTPGQGLQFLFEYFSETQRNKGNFPGRFSGRQFSNSRSEMNVSTLELGDSALYLCASRPGGPYGYTFGSGTRLTVV.

Notes on this clone: Other nucleotide sequences from this sample produce the same CDR3. The chain uses TRBV7-9 and TRBJ1-5; 7 positions match TRBD1. The junction had 5 bases not matched to a gene; V was cut back by 5 bases and J by 4 bases. The CDR3 has 14 residues. In germline, CDR1 is SEHNR, CDR2 FQNEAQ (reference sequence). The CDR3 nucleotides are TGTGCCAGCAGCCTGGCAGGGGGGAATCAGCCCCAGCATTTT. Its protein product is CASSLAGGNQPQHF.

The chain joins TRBV7-4 to TRBJ2-7, with 11 bases fitting TRBD2. CDR1 is SGHVT, CDR2 SQSDAQ, per germline. Trimming removed 2 bases from V and 0 bases from J; junction bases left unmatched: 15. This CDR3 comprises 20 residues. CDR3 DNA: TGTGCCAGCAGCTTACAGCCACCCGGGACTAGCGGTAATATCTCCTACGAGCAGTACTTC. Its translation is CASSLQPPGTSGNISYEQYF.

The rearrangement uses TRBV7-2 and TRBJ2-5, with a weak D call TRBD2 (5 bases). The germline V and J ends were trimmed by 2 bases and 4 bases, with 11 bases remaining between them. In germline, CDR1 is SGHTA, CDR2 FQGNSA. The CDR3 spans 14 residues. CDR3: CASSLPLEVETQYF. DNA for the CDR3: TGTGCCAGCAGCTTACCCCTGGAGGTAGAGACCCAGTACTTC.

The V gene is TRBV7-6, the J gene TRBJ2-1; 10 positions agree with TRBD2. With V trimmed by 6 bases and J by 0 bases, 14 bases remained unmatched. The CDR3 is made up of 19 amino acids. CDR1 SGHVS and CDR2 FNYEAQ come from the germline V gene. The CDR3 coding sequence is TGTGCCAGCAGGGTCATGGCAGGACTAGCGGACAGCTCCTACAATGAGCAGTTCTTC. The encoded protein is CASRVMAGLADSSYNEQFF.

The chain uses TRBV13 and TRBJ2-1; 12 bases fit TRBD1. Unmatched junction bases numbered 9, after V lost 0 bases and J lost 3 bases. The CDR3 spans 19 residues. The germline gives CDR1 PRHDT, CDR2 FYEKMQ (reference sequence). The CDR3 loop reads CASSLGSGQGALRYNEQFF. The DNA of the CDR3 is TGTGCCAGCAGCTTAGGGTCGGGACAGGGGGCATTACGCTACAATGAGCAGTTCTTC.

The chain is built from TRBV4-3 and TRBJ2-6; 12 bases match TRBD2. The CDR3 runs to 21 residues. Germline V gene sequence: CDR1 LGHNA, CDR2 YSLEER. With V trimmed by 0 bases and J by 0 bases, 9 bases remained unmatched. The chain's CDR3 is CASSQDRWASGRASGANVLTF. The CDR3 region has the DNA TGCGCCAGCAGCCAAGATCGTTGGGCTAGCGGGAGGGCCTCTGGGGCCAACGTCCTGACTTTC.

The chain links TRBV4-2 to TRBJ2-4; no firm D call. Per germline, CDR1 LGHNA and CDR2 YNFKEQ. V was clipped by 3 bases and J by 0 bases, with 12 bases between them. CDR3 length: 16 residues. The CDR3 sequence is CASSQSRSEAKNIQYF. As DNA, the CDR3 is TGTGCCAGCAGCCAGTCTAGGTCGGAAGCCAAAAACATTCAGTACTTC.

The genes are TRBV4-2 and TRBJ2-7; a possible D gene is TRBD2 (6 bases). This CDR3 spans 15 amino acids. Trimming pared 3 bases from V and 3 bases from J, leaving 15 bases between. CDR1 LGHNA and CDR2 YNFKEQ come from the germline V gene. In DNA, the CDR3 is TGTGCCAGCAGCCAGGAGGGCCTAAGGGACTACGAGCAGTACTTC. It encodes CASSQEGLRDYEQYF.

The rearrangement joins TRBV20-1 to TRBJ2-7, with 7 bases aligning to TRBD2. This CDR3 is built from 11 residues. Germline lookup yields CDR1 DFQATT and CDR2 SNEGSKA (reference sequence). With 5 bases clipped from V and 3 bases from J, the junction kept 1 base outside the gene matches. The DNA of the CDR3 is TGCAGTGCTCGGGGGGTCTACGAGCAGTACTTC. Translated, it gives CSARGVYEQYF.

This chain uses TRBV19 with TRBJ2-3; 9 bases are a match to TRBD1. The germline V gene encodes CDR1 LNHDA and CDR2 SQIVND (reference sequence). After removal of 6 bases from V and 0 bases from J, the junction contained 4 bases not matched to a gene. The CDR3 has 15 residues. The CDR3 DNA reads TGTGCCAGTAGGGCGGGACAGGGTAGCACAGATACGCAGTATTTT. Residues: CASRAGQGSTDTQYF.

The V call is TRBV7-9, the J call TRBJ2-3; 15 nucleotides match TRBD2. The V and J ends lost 4 bases and 0 bases, in that order; junction bases with no gene match: 8. CDR3 length equals 19 residues. The V gene's germline CDR1 is SEHNR and CDR2 FQNEAQ (reference sequence). CDR3 sequence reads: CASSSGLAGGSLSTDTQYF. Written as DNA, the CDR3 is TGTGCCAGCAGCTCGGGACTAGCGGGAGGCTCACTTAGCACAGATACGCAGTATTTT.

This clone was seen a handful of times. The chain uses TRBV29-1 and TRBJ2-7; the D gene is possibly TRBD2 (5 bases). Germline V gene sequence: CDR1 SQVTM, CDR2 ANQGSEA. Trimming removed 0 bases at V and 6 bases at J, with 9 bases between. The CDR3 length is 12 residues. CDR3 residues: CSVEERGGEQYF. The CDR3 bases are TGCAGCGTTGAAGAGCGAGGAGGCGAGCAGTACTTC.

The chain carries TRBV19 and TRBJ2-7, with 8 nucleotides matching TRBD1. CDR1 is LNHDA and CDR2 is SQIVND in the germline V gene (reference sequence). This CDR3 comprises 15 residues. After removal of 6 bases from V and 6 bases from J, the junction contained 13 bases not matched to a gene. CDR3 protein: CASRRGAGGKTEQYF. The CDR3 DNA follows: TGTGCCAGTAGGAGAGGGGCAGGGGGCAAGACCGAGCAGTACTTC. The variable domain in full, completed from reference TRBV19 and TRBJ2-7, reads DGGITQSPKYLFRKEGQNVTLSCEQNLNHDAMYWYRQDPGQGLRLIYYSQIVNDFQKGDIAEGYSVSREKKESFPLTVTSAQKNPTAFYLCASRRGAGGKTEQYFGPGTRLTVT.

The chain links TRBV9 to TRBJ2-7; D gene unclear. The CDR3 consists of 12 residues. CDR1 SGDLS and CDR2 YYNGEE come from the germline V gene. The V end was cut by 4 bases, the J end by 5 bases, with 10 bases between. The CDR3 DNA follows: TGTGCCAGCAGCTCCCTATCGGACGAGCAGTACTTC. Translation: CASSSLSDEQYF.